The clone carrying this T cell receptor beta chain was seen once. Its antigen is as yet unknown. Profiling relied on immunoSEQ multiplex PCR, and the TCRdb table lists in-frame clones only, not all of them. The sample records tens of thousands of clones, 83% being singletons. The record originates from a study of memory CD4+ T cells and cytomegalovirus serostatus. Single viable CD3+CD4+CD8-CD45RO+ cells were sorted as the memory CD4+ T cells. Serum IgG to CMV pp150, pp28, p38 and p52 defined serostatus. CD4+ T cells were isolated by positive magnetic selection. Study-wide results and limits: The CMV-associated TCR signature appears largely within the CD4+ memory repertoire. Of about 150 reported CMV TCRbeta sequences, about 70 were found in memory CD4+ repertoires.

Trimming took 1 base from V and 5 from J; bases not matched to a gene: 10. Germline V gene sequence: CDR1 SGHTA, CDR2 FQGNSA. The CDR3 is 16 amino acids. This TCR was recovered from an adult in good health and CMV-seropositive. The rearrangement links TRBV7-2 to TRBJ2-7; 8 positions agree with TRBD1. Sequencing input: memory CD4+ T cells from blood. The chain's CDR3 is CASSLGGQGPQDEQYF. CDR3 coding DNA: TGTGCCAGCAGCTTAGGCGGACAGGGCCCCCAGGACGAGCAGTACTTC.